This T cell receptor (beta chain) was identified during a study of shared clonotypes between healthy human individuals. The junction had 4 bases not matched to a gene; V was cut back by 3 bases and J by 4 bases. Germline CDR1 is SEHNR and CDR2 is FQNEAQ (reference sequence). The CDR3 contains 14 residues. This table comes from immunoSEQ multiplex PCR, and its TCRdb copy is limited to in-frame clones, with some not included. The sample lists hundreds of thousands of clones; about two thirds were seen once. Sequencing used memory CD4+ T cells sorted from blood. Subset meaning: CD45RA-negative fraction. The V and J genes are TRBV7-9 and TRBJ2-7; 9 bases are shared with TRBD1. This receptor was identified in a woman in her 30s in good health. CDR3 coding DNA: TGTGCCAGCAGCTTTACAGGGGGCTGGTACGAGCAGTACTTC. Its translation: CASSFTGGWYEQYF.